A selection of T cell receptor beta chains follows, all from one sample in a study of control samples from healthy donors and cancer patients. Profiled with immunoSEQ multiplex PCR; TCRdb holds only in-frame clones, not every one. There are around 140,000 clones in the sample; under 95% occur only once, and over 6% lies in the top ten. The source material was blood. All receptors derive from a man aged 18-30 years in good health. Each CDR3 is given with its conserved first and last residue. A D gene is named only where the DNA matches it firmly. A clone size is listed for some rows: how often the clone was seen (once, few, many), or a class if it is expanded.

v_gene	d_gene	len	j_gene	abundance	CDR3aa	CDR3nt
TRBV25-1	TRBD1	14	TRBJ1-6	once	CASTGGSYNSPLHF	TGTGCCAGCACAGGGGGCTCCTATAATTCACCCCTCCACTTT
TRBV18	TRBD1	15	TRBJ2-5	.	CASSPPGQVAETQYF	TGTGCCAGCTCACCCCCGGGACAGGTTGCAGAGACCCAGTACTTC
TRBV7-2	TRBD2	16	TRBJ2-3	.	CASSFEGRGGTDTQYF	TGTGCCAGCAGCTTCGAGGGGCGGGGGGGCACAGATACGCAGTATTTT
TRBV4-1	.	15	TRBJ2-2	once	CASSQESGLSWELFF	TGCGCCAGCAGCCAAGAGTCGGGGCTTTCCTGGGAGCTGTTTTTT
TRBV11-3	TRBD1	17	TRBJ2-2	.	CASSSLTRGSPTGELFF	TGTGCCAGCAGCTCACTTACCAGGGGGTCACCGACCGGGGAGCTGTTTTTT
TRBV5-1	.	15	TRBJ2-7	.	CASSLARLGPYEQYF	TGCGCCAGCAGCTTGGCCAGGCTAGGCCCTTACGAGCAGTACTTC
TRBV9	.	13	TRBJ1-5	.	CASSVGWNQPQHF	TGTGCCAGCAGCGTAGGGTGGAATCAGCCCCAGCATTTT
TRBV7-9	TRBD1	15	TRBJ1-2	.	CASSLGTGGLYGYTF	TGTGCCAGCAGCTTGGGGACAGGAGGCCTCTATGGCTACACCTTC
TRBV11-2	.	14	TRBJ1-2	.	CASSPVPVNYGYTF	TGTGCCAGCAGCCCGGTGCCCGTTAACTATGGCTACACCTTC
TRBV11-2	.	17	TRBJ2-1	.	CASSFPDSARSYNEQFF	TGTGCCAGCAGCTTTCCCGACAGTGCCCGCTCCTACAATGAGCAGTTCTTC
TRBV2	TRBD1	14	TRBJ1-2	.	CASSEVRTGLGYTF	TGTGCCAGCAGTGAAGTCAGGACAGGGCTCGGCTACACCTTC
TRBV4-1	.	14	TRBJ2-7	.	CASSQELIGYEQYF	TGCGCCAGCAGCCAAGAGTTGATCGGATACGAGCAGTACTTC
TRBV3-1/TRBV3-2	.	14	TRBJ2-7	.	CASSQDGIPHEQYF	TGTGCCAGCAGCCAAGATGGGATACCCCACGAGCAGTACTTC
TRBV28	.	14	TRBJ1-4	.	CASSLWQGNEKLFF	TGTGCCAGCAGTTTATGGCAGGGGAATGAAAAACTGTTTTTT
TRBV6-6	.	18	TRBJ1-5	.	CASSHFPSPGTSNQPQHF	TGTGCCAGCAGTCATTTCCCCTCCCCAGGGACTAGCAATCAGCCCCAGCATTTT
TRBV11-3	TRBD2	16	TRBJ2-1	.	CASSSLTGGGLDEQFF	TGTGCCAGCAGCTCGCTTACTGGCGGGGGGCTGGATGAGCAGTTCTTC
TRBV7-9	TRBD2	17	TRBJ2-1	.	CASSPNLLAGIYNEQFF	TGTGCCAGCAGCCCTAACTTACTAGCGGGGATATACAATGAGCAGTTCTTC
TRBV9	TRBD2	16	TRBJ2-3	.	CASSPRLAGPPDTQYF	TGTGCCAGCAGCCCCAGACTAGCGGGGCCTCCAGATACGCAGTATTTT
TRBV6-6	.	15	TRBJ2-3	.	CASSYPGAGTDTQYF	TGTGCCAGCAGTTACCCTGGTGCAGGCACAGATACGCAGTATTTT
TRBV5-1	.	18	TRBJ1-2	once	CASSLPGTRTATDYGYTF	TGCGCCAGCAGCTTGCCCGGTACAAGGACGGCAACGGACTATGGCTACACCTTC
TRBV19	.	17	TRBJ1-4	.	CASSFRDIAATNEKLFF	TGTGCCAGTAGTTTTCGGGACATCGCAGCAACTAATGAAAAACTGTTTTTT
TRBV9	.	12	TRBJ2-7	.	CASSVLGHEQYF	TGTGCCAGCAGCGTGCTTGGCCACGAGCAGTACTTC
TRBV4-1	.	14	TRBJ1-5	.	CASSQPGAYQPQHF	TGCGCCAGCAGCCAACCCGGAGCATATCAGCCCCAGCATTTT
TRBV3-1/TRBV3-2	.	15	TRBJ2-5	.	CASSRPTQAWETQYF	TGTGCCAGCAGCCGCCCAACTCAGGCTTGGGAGACCCAGTACTTC
TRBV11-3	.	16	TRBJ2-2	few	CASSALASGNTGELFF	TGTGCCAGCAGCGCGCTAGCCTCAGGGAACACCGGGGAGCTGTTTTTT
TRBV5-1	.	16	TRBJ1-4	few	CASSLGGAVTNEKLFF	TGCGCCAGCAGCCTCGGTGGGGCAGTAACTAATGAAAAACTGTTTTTT
TRBV6-5	TRBD2	15	TRBJ2-7	few	CASRPLAGGSYEQYF	TGTGCCAGCAGGCCACTAGCGGGTGGGTCCTACGAGCAGTACTTC
TRBV4-1	.	16	TRBJ1-6	.	CASSQEDGRDYSPLHF	TGCGCCAGCAGCCAAGAGGATGGGAGGGACTATTCACCCCTCCACTTT
TRBV5-1	TRBD2	16	TRBJ2-1	.	CASSLSGGSSYNEQFF	TGCGCCAGCAGCCTTAGCGGGGGGAGCTCCTACAATGAGCAGTTCTTC
TRBV5-1	.	17	TRBJ2-1	.	CASSLLSIKSSYNEQFF	TGCGCCAGCAGCTTGTTATCCATTAAGAGCTCCTACAATGAGCAGTTCTTC
TRBV2	.	17	TRBJ1-5	once	CALGPGGGHLQYQPQHF	TGTGCCTTGGGGCCCGGGGGGGGCCATCTCCAATATCAGCCCCAGCATTTT
TRBV9	.	15	TRBJ1-4	.	CASSDGRGVREKLFF	TGTGCCAGCAGCGACGGACGCGGGGTGCGCGAAAAACTGTTTTTT
TRBV5-6	TRBD2	15	TRBJ2-7	.	CASSSGTSAPYEQYF	TGTGCCAGCAGCTCCGGGACTAGCGCACCCTACGAGCAGTACTTC
TRBV6-1	.	14	TRBJ1-5	.	CASSEVGVVQPQHF	TGTGCCAGCAGTGAAGTTGGGGTGGTTCAGCCCCAGCATTTT
TRBV19	.	11	TRBJ1-1	.	CASSMGAWAFF	TGTGCCAGTAGTATGGGGGCGTGGGCTTTCTTT
TRBV5-5	.	16	TRBJ2-6	.	CASSLPRDPGANVLTF	TGTGCCAGCAGCTTGCCCAGGGACCCTGGGGCCAACGTCCTGACTTTC